The entry below describes one T cell receptor beta chain. This table comes from immunoSEQ multiplex PCR, and its TCRdb copy is limited to in-frame clones, with some not included. The data show fewer than 450,000 clones, more than 75% seen once. The source of the sample is a study of blood T cell repertoires in COVID-19. Study details: T cells, B-cell-depleted T cells, or PBMCs provided the cDNA or gDNA that served as material.

The CDR3 runs 15 residues. Germline-derived CDR1 and CDR2 are KGHDR and SFDVKD. Trimming cost V 4 bases and J 3 bases, with 14 bases left between them. Either two negative PCRs, clearance, or symptom resolution qualified Cohort 3 donors as recovered. J is TRBJ1-2 and V is TRBV24-1; D uncertain. Sequenced: PBMCs or T cells enriched from blood (not recorded which). This TCR was sampled from a woman under 30 who had recovered from COVID-19. CDR3 sequence (DNA): TGTGCCACCAGTGACCCCGAAGCCAGCGACTATGGCTACACCTTC. This codes for CATSDPEASDYGYTF.